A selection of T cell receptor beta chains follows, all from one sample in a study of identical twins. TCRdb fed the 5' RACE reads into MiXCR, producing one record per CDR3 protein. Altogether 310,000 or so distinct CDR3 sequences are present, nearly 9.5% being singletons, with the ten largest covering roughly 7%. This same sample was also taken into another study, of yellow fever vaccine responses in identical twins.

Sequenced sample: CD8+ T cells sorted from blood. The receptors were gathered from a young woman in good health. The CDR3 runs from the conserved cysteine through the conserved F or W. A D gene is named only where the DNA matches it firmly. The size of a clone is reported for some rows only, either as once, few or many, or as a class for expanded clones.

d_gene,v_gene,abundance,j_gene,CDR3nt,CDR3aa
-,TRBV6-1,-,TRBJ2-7,TGTGCCAGCAGTCTAGGTGCAGGGGGAGGATTCTACGAGCAGTACTTC,CASSLGAGGGFYEQYF
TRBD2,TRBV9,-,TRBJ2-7,TGTGCCAGCAGCACCTCGGGACTAGCGGGGTACGAGCAGTACTTC,CASSTSGLAGYEQYF
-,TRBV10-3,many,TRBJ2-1,TGTGCCATCAGTGATAGGTCTAAGTTCAATGAGCAGTTCTTC,CAISDRSKFNEQFF
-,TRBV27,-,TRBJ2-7,TGTGCCAGCAGTTTAATGGCAGGGGAGCCCTACGAGCAGTACTTC,CASSLMAGEPYEQYF
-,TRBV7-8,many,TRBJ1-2,TGTGCCAGCAGCTTATCGGCCAGCTATGGCTACACCTTC,CASSLSASYGYTF
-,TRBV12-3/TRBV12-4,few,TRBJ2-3,TGTGCCAGCAGTTTGGCGGCGGTAAGCACAGATACGCAGTATTTT,CASSLAAVSTDTQYF
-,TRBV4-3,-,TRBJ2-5,TGCGCCAGCAGCCATCCACGACTTGGAGAGGGGGGAGTAGAGACCCAGTACTTC,CASSHPRLGEGGVETQYF
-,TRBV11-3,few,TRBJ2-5,TGTGCCAGCAGCCACGGCCCCTCGGCAGGAGAGACCCAGTACTTC,CASSHGPSAGETQYF
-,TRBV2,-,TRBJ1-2,TGTGCCAGCTCCCACTTGGACGTCCACACCTTC,CASSHLDVHTF
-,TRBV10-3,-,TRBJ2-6,TGTGCCATCGGGTCTGGGGCCAACGTCCTGACTTTC,CAIGSGANVLTF
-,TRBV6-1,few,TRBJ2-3,TGTGCCAGCAGCCAAAGGGGGAGAGATACGCAGTATTTT,CASSQRGRDTQYF
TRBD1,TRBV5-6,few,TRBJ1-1,TGTGCCAGCAGCTTTCAGGGGGATTTTGAAGCTTTCTTT,CASSFQGDFEAFF
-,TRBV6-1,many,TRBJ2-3,TGTGCCAGCAGTCCCGGGGTGGAGGGCGATACGCAGTATTTT,CASSPGVEGDTQYF
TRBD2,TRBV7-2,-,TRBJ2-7,TGTGCCAGCAGCTATGGACTAGCGGTTGTATATGAGCAGTACTTC,CASSYGLAVVYEQYF
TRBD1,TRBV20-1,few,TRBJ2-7,TGCAGTGCTGCCGGGGACAGGGACTACGAGCAGTACTTC,CSAAGDRDYEQYF
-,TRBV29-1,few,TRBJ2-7,TGCAGCGTTGTTGTAGAATTCTACGAGCAGTACTTC,CSVVVEFYEQYF
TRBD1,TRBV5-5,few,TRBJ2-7,TGTGCCAGCAGCTTGGCTTTGGGACAGTACCCTCTCGAGCAGTACTTC,CASSLALGQYPLEQYF
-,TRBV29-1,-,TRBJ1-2,TGCAGCGTTGCAGGGGCGTTTGGTGGCTACACCTTC,CSVAGAFGGYTF
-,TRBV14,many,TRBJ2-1,TGTGCCAGCAGCCACATTCCGGACAATGAGCAGTTCTTC,CASSHIPDNEQFF
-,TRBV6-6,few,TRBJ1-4,TGTGCCAGCAGTCCGACAGATGAAAAACTGTTTTTT,CASSPTDEKLFF
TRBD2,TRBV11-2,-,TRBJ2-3,TGTGCCAGCAGCCTCCGGACTAGCATCACAGATACGCAGTATTTT,CASSLRTSITDTQYF
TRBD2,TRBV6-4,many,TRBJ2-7,TGTGCCAGCAGTGAGGGGACTAGCCCACCCTACGAGCAGTACTTC,CASSEGTSPPYEQYF
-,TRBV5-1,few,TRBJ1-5,TGCGCCAGCAGCTTGGTGGAAGCGGGACAGCCCCAGCATTTT,CASSLVEAGQPQHF
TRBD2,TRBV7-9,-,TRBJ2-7,TGTGCCAGCAGTTCGGGACTAGCGGGAGGGCCGAGCGAGCAGTACTTC,CASSSGLAGGPSEQYF
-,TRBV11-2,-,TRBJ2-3,TGTGCCAGCAGCTCAGACTATAGCACAGATACGCAGTATTTT,CASSSDYSTDTQYF
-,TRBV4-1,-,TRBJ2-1,TGCGCCAGCAGCCGGGAAGATAATGAGCAGTTCTTC,CASSREDNEQFF
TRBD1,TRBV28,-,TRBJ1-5,TGTGCCAGCAGAACCTTGACAGGGGGGGTGCCCCAGCATTTT,CASRTLTGGVPQHF
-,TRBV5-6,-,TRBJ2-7,TGTGCCAGCAGCTTGGTGGACATCTCCTACGAGCAGTACTTC,CASSLVDISYEQYF
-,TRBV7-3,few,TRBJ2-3,TGTGCCAGCAGCTTAGTTGGTCCTGGCGGGGGCACAGATACGCAGTATTTT,CASSLVGPGGGTDTQYF
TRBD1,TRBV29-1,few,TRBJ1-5,TGCGCCGAGGTTGGACAGGGGAGCGCAGGCAATCAGCCCCAGCATTTT,CAEVGQGSAGNQPQHF